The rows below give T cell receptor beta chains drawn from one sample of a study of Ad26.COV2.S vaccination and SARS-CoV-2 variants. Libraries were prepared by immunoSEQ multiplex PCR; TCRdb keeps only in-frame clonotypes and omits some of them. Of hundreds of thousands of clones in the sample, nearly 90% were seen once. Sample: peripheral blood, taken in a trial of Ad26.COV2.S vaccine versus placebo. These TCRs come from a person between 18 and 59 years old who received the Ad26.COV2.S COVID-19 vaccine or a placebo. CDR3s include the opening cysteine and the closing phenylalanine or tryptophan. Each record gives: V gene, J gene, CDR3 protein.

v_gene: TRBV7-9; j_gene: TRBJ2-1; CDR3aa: CASNARATGVGSEQFF
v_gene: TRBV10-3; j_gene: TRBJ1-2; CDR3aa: CAISESGRSNDGYTF
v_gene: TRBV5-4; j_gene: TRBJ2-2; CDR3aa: CASSENTGELFF
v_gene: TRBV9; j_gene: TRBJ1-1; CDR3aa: CASSVGPGQGIEAFF
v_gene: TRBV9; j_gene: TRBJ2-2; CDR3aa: CASSVVDAGELFF
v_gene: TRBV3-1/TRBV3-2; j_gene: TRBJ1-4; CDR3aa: CASSQVVVPNEKLFF
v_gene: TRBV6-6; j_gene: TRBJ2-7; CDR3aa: CASRELAGGRYEQYF
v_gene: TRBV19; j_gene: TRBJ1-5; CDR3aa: CASSRWTGTGIEGAYQPQHF
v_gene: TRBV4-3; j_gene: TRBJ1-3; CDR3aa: CASSWTGSGNTIYF
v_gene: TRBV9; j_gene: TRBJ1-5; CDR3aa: CASSVDRGSHQPQHF
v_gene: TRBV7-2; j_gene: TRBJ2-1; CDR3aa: CASSRLVVAGTNSYNEQFF
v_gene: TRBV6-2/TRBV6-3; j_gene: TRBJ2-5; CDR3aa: CASSDSGQETQYF
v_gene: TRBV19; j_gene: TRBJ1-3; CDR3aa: CASNSRARNTIYF
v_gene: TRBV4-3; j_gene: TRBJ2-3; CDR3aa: CASSQDGRGSTDTQYF
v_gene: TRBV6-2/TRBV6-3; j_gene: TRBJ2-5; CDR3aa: CASSRVGDVQETQYF
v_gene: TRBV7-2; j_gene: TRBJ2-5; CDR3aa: CASSSTIGETQYF
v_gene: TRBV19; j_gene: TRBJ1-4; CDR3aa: CASSISGREKLFF
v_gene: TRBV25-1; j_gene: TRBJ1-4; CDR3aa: CASSDSGNEKLFF
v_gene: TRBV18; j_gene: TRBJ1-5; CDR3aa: CASSPGQVIDQPQHF
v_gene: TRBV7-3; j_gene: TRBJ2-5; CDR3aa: CASSLTGASGDETQYF
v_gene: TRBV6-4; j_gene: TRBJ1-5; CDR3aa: CASSETPAAQPQHF
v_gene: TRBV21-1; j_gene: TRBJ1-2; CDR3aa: CGVGGGGYTF
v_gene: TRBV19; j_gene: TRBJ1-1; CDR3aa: CASSATRGGTEAFF
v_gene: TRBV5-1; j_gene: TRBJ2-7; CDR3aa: CASSPPGSTYEQYF
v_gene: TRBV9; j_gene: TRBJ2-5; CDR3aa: CASSVVGGRQETQYF
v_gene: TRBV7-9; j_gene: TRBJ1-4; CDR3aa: CASSLGGRGKHSAVEKLFF
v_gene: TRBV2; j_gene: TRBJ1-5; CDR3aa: CAGGGGGQPQHF
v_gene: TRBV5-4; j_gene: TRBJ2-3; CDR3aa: CASNIGGTDTQYF
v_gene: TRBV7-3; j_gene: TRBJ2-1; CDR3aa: CASSPGLAGGPQFF
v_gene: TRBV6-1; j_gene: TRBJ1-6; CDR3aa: CASSELPPGGRLPLHF
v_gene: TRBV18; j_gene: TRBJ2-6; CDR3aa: CASSPRSGFGANVLTF
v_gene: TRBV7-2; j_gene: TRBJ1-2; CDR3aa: CASSFTGTGYTF
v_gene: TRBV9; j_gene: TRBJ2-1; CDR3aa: CASSARGDEQFF
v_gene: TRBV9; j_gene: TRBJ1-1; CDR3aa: CASSARGQGFDTEAFF
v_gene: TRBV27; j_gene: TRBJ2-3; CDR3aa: CASSPSVRGGTDTQYF
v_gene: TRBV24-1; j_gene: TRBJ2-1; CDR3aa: CATSDFASGNTPGEQFF
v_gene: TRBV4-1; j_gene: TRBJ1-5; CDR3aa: CASSQVSLSNQPQHF